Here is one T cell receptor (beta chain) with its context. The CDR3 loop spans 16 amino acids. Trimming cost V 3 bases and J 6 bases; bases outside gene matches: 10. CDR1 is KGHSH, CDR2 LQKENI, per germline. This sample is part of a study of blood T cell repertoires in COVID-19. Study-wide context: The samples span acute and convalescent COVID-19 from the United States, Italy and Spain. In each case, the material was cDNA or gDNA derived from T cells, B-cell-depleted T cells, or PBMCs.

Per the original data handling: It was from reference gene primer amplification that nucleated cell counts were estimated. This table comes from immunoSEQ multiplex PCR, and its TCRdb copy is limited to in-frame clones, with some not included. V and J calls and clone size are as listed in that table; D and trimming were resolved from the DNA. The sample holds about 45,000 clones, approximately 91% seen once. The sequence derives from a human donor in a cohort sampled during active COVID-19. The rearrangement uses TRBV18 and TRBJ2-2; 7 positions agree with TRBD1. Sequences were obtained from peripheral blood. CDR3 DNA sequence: TGTGCCAGCTCACCCCGACAGGGAGCGTCCGCCGGGGAGCTGTTTTTT. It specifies CASSPRQGASAGELFF.